Included here is one T cell receptor beta chain sequence, with context. There is no known antigen for this receptor. Per-base quality was not reported, and no clone a single base away is much larger than it. This sample is part of a study of CD8 T cells in ankylosing spondylitis (dated by TCRdb to about 2017). At the level of the whole study: The study set out to find disease-linked TCR variants by profiling T cell receptor beta repertoires in ankylosing spondylitis patients and healthy donors. The full study cohort was made up of about two dozen ankylosing spondylitis patients and about a hundred healthy donors. Peripheral blood was sampled, and synovial fluid was additionally collected from ankylosing spondylitis patients. Overall results and qualifications from the work: Some of the motif variants had been reported before in the synovial fluid and blood of reactive arthritis patients, a finding that suggests common disease-initiation mechanisms. A TCR beta motif of fewer than 10 highly homologous amino acid variants appeared characteristic of blood from ankylosing spondylitis patients. Significant enrichment of the disease-linked clones was reported in matched synovial fluid samples from ankylosing spondylitis patients. The disease-linked clones had a CD8+ phenotype and were found at relatively low frequencies in peripheral blood.

This sample was sequenced with an Illumina HiSeq 2500. Quantitative 5'-RACE with molecular barcodes was used to prepare TCR beta libraries. The authors' pipeline ran thus. A new computational method based on a probabilistic model of VDJ rearrangement was used to identify disease-linked TCR variants. In-frame beta chains were kept once TCRdb had trimmed the public reads at Q25 with fastp and called clones with MiXCR. All rows with the same CDR3 protein become a single entry with the most common DNA and genes. The V and J calls and clone size are TCRdb's, not the authors'. The sample data list approximately 440,000 distinct CDR3 sequences, and roughly a sixth of these were observed just once. The ten largest clones take up about 0.94% of the sample. Including cysteine and phenylalanine, the CDR3 has 15 amino acids. Only the CDR3 DNA is retained, 45 bases long and in frame from the first base. The junction carries 17 bases between V and J, which are trimmed by 4 bases and 4 bases respectively. CDR1 and CDR2 are drawn from the germline V gene: SGHRS, YFSETQ.

The chain couples TRBV5-1 to TRBJ1-1; possibly the D gene is TRBD1, per 6 matching bases. The receptor's source is a male donor with ankylosing spondylitis. The sample consisted of blood, either unsorted or a sorted T cell fraction (not recorded which). The DNA is TGCGCCAGCAGCCAGGGGAGAGGACCCACCACTGAAGCTTTCTTT. Translation gives CASSQGRGPTTEAFF.